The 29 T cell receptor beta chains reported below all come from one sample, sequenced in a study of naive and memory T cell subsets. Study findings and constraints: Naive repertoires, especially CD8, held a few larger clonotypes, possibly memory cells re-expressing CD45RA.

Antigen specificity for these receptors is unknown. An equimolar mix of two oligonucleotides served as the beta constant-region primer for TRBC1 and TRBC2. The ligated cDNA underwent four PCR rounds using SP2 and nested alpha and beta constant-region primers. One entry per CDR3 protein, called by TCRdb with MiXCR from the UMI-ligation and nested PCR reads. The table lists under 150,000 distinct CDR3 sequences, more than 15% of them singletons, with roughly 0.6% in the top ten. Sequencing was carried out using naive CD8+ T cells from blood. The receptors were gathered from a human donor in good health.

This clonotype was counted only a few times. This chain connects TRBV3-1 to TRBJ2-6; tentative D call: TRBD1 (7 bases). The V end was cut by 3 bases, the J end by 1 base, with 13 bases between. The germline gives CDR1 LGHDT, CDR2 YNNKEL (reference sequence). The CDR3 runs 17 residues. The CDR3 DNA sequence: TGTGCCAGCAGCCATGAGACAGGGAGGTCTGGGGCCAACGTCCTGACTTTC. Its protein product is CASSHETGRSGANVLTF.

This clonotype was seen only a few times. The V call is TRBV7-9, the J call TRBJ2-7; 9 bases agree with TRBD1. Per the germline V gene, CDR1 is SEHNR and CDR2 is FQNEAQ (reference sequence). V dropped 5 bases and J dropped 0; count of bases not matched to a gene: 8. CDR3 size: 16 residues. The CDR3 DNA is TGTGCCAGCAGCGGACCGGGACAGGGCCCCTCCTACGAGCAGTACTTC. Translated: CASSGPGQGPSYEQYF.

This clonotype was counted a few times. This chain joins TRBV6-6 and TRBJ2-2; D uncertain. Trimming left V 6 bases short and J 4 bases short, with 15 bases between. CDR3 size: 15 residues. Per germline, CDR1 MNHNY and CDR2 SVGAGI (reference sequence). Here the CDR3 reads CASSFLGLVTGELFF. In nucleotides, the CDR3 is TGTGCCAGCAGCTTTCTGGGCCTTGTCACCGGGGAGCTGTTTTTT.

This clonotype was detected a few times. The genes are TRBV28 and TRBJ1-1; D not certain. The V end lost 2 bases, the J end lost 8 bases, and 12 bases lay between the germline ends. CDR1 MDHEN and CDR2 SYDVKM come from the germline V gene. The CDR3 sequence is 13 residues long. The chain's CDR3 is CASSLGLGAEAFF. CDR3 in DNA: TGTGCCAGCAGTTTAGGTCTTGGAGCGGAAGCTTTCTTT.

Here the CDR3 DNA reads TGTGCCAGCTCACCACCTAGGGCTGTCCTCTCTGGGGCCAACGTCCTGACTTTC. Its translation is CASSPPRAVLSGANVLTF. The chain uses TRBV18 and TRBJ2-6; no reliable D call. V was pared by 0 bases and J by 0 bases, with 12 bases between. The CDR3 has 18 amino acids. Germline V gives CDR1 KGHSH, CDR2 LQKENI.

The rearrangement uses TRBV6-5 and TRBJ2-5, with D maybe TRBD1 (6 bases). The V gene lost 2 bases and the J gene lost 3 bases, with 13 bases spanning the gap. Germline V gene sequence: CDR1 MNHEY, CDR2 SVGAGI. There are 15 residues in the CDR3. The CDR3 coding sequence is TGTGCCAGCAGTTACGCTACAGGGTCGGAAGAGACCCAGTACTTC. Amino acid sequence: CASSYATGSEETQYF.

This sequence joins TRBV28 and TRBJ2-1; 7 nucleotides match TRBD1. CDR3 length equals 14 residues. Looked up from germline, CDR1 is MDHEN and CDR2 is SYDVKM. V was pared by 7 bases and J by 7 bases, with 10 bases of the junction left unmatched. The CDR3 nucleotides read TGTGCCAGCATGGACTGGCAGGGGGTGAATGAGCAGTTCTTC. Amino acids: CASMDWQGVNEQFF.

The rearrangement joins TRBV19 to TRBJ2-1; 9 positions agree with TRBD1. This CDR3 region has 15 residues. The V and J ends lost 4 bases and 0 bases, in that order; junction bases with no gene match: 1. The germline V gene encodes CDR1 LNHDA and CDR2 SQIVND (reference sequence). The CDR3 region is CASSTGQGSYNEQFF. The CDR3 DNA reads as TGTGCCAGTAGTACGGGACAGGGCTCCTACAATGAGCAGTTCTTC.

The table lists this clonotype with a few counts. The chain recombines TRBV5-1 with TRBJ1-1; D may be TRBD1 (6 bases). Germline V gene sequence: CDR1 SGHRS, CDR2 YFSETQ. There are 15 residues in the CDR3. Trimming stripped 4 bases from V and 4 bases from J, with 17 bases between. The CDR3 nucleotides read TGCGCCAGCAGCCCATGGGGCACAGGGTCCACTGAAGCTTTCTTT. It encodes CASSPWGTGSTEAFF. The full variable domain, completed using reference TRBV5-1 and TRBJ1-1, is KAGVTQTPRYLIKTRGQQVTLSCSPISGHRSVSWYQQTPGQGLQFLFEYFSETQRNKGNFPGRFSGRQFSNSRSEMNVSTLELGDSALYLCASSPWGTGSTEAFFGQGTRLTVV.

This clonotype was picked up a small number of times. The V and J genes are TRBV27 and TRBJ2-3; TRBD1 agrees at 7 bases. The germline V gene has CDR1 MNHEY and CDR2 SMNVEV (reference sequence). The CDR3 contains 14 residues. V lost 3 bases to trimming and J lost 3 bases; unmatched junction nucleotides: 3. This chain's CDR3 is CASSFNRGTDTQYF. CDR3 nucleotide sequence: TGTGCCAGCAGTTTTAACAGGGGAACAGATACGCAGTATTTT.

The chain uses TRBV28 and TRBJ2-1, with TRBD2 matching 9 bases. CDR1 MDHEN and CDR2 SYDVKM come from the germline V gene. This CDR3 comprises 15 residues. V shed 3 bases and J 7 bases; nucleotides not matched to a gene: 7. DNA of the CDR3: TGTGCCAGCAGTTTCGTCGATAGCGGGAGAAATGAGCAGTTCTTC. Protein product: CASSFVDSGRNEQFF.

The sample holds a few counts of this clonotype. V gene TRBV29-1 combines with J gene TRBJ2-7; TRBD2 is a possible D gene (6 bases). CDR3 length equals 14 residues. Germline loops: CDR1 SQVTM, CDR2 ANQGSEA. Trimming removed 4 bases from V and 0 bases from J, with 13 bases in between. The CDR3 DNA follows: TGCAGCGTTGCAGGAGCGGGCGACTCCTACGAGCAGTACTTC. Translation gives CSVAGAGDSYEQYF.

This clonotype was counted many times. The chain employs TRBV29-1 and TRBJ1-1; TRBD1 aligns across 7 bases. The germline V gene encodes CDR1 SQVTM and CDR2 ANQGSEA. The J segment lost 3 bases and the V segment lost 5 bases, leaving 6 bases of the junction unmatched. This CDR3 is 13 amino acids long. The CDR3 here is CSVLGQVHTEAFF. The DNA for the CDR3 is TGCAGCGTTCTAGGACAGGTCCACACTGAAGCTTTCTTT.

The CDR3 DNA sequence: TGTGCCAGCAGTCCCCGACAGGCGACTAATGAAAAACTGTTTTTT. Translation gives CASSPRQATNEKLFF. This chain uses TRBV6-6 with TRBJ1-4; TRBD1 is a possible D gene (6 bases). This CDR3 is built from 15 residues. Trimming took 5 bases from V and 2 from J, leaving 12 bases between them. CDR1 MNHNY and CDR2 SVGAGI come from the germline V gene (reference sequence).

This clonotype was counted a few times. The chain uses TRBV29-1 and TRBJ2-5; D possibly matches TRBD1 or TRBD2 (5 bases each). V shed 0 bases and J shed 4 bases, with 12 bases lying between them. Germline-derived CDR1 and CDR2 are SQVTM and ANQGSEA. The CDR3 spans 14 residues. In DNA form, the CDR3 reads TGCAGCGTTGAAGAGGGGACGGTTGGAGAGACCCAGTACTTC. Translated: CSVEEGTVGETQYF. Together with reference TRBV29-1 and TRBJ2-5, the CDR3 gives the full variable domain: SAVISQKPSRDICQRGTSLTIQCQVDSQVTMMFWYRQQPGQSLTLIATANQGSEATYESGFVIDKFPISRPNLTFSTLTVSNMSPEDSSIYLCSVEEGTVGETQYFGPGTRLLVL.

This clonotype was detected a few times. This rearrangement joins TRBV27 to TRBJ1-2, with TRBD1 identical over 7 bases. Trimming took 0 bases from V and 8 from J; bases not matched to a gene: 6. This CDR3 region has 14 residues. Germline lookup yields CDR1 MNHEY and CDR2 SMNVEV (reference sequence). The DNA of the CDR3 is TGTGCCAGCAGTTTATCATTAGGGGGCCACGGCTACACCTTC. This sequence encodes CASSLSLGGHGYTF.

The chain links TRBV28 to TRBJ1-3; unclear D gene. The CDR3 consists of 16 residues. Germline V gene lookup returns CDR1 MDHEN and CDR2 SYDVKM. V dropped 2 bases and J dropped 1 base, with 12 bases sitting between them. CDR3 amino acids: CASSLTTQPSGNTIYF. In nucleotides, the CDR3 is TGTGCCAGCAGTTTAACGACCCAGCCTTCTGGAAACACCATATATTTT.

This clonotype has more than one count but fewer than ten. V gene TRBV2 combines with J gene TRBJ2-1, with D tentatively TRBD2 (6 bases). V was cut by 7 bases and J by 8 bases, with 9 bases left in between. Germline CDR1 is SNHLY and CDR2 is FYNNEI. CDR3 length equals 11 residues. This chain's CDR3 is CASTGEDEQFF. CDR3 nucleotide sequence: TGTGCCAGCACCGGGGAGGATGAGCAGTTCTTC.

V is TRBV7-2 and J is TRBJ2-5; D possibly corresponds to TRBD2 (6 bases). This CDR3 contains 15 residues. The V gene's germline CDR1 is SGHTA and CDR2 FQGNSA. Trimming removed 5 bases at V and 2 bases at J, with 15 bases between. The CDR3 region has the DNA TGTGCCAGCAGCCACCTCCGGGACTCACAAGAGACCCAGTACTTC. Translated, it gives CASSHLRDSQETQYF.

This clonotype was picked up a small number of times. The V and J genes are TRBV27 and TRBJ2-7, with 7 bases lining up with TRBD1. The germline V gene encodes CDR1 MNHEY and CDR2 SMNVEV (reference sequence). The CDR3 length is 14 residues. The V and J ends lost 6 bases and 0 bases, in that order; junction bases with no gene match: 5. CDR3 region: CASSLGGLSYEQYF. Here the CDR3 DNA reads TGTGCCAGCAGCCTAGGGGGCCTCTCCTACGAGCAGTACTTC.

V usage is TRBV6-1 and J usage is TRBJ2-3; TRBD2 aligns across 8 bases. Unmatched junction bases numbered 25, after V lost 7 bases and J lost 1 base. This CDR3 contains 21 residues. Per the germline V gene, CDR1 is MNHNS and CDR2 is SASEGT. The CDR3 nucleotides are TGTGCCAGCACGAAACCCGGGGAAAGACTAGCGTCAACCAGCCGCACAGATACGCAGTATTTT. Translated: CASTKPGERLASTSRTDTQYF.

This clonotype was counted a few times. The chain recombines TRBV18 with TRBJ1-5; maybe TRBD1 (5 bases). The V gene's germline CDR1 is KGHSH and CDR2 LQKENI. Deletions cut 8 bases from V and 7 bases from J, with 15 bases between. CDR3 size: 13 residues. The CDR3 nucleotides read TGTGCCAGCCATGGGACTTCATCACAGCCCCAGCATTTT. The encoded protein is CASHGTSSQPQHF.

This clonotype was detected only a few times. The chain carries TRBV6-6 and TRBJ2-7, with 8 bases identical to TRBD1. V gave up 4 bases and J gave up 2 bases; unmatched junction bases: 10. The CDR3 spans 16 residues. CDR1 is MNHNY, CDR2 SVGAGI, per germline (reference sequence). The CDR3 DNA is TGTGCCAGCAGTTTTTCCACAGGGGGAGTCACCTACGAGCAGTACTTC. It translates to CASSFSTGGVTYEQYF.

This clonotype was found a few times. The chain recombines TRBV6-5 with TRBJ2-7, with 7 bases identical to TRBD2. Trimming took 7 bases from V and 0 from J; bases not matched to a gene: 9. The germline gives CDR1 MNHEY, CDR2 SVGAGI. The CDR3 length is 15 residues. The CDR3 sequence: CASNSAGSGSYEQYF. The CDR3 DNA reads TGTGCCAGCAATTCAGCGGGATCCGGCTCCTACGAGCAGTACTTC.

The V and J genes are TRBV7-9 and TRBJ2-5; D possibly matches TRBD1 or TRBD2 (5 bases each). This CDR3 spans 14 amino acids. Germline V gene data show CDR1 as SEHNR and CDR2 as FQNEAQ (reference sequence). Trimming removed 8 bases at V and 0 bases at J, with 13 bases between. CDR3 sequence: CASGTTRHQETQYF. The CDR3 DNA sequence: TGTGCCAGCGGGACCACACGTCACCAAGAGACCCAGTACTTC.

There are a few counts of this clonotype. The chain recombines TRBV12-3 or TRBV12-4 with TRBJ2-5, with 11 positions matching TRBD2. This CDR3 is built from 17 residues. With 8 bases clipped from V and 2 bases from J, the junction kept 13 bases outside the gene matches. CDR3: CASQGLAAYDAQETQYF. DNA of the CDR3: TGTGCCAGCCAGGGACTAGCGGCCTACGATGCTCAAGAGACCCAGTACTTC.

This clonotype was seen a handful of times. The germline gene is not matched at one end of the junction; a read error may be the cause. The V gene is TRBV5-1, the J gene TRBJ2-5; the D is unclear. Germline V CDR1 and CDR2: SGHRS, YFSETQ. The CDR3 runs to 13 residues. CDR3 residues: CASSLDPEETQYF. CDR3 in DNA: TGTGCCAGCAGCCTCGACCCTGAAGAGACCCAGTACTTC.

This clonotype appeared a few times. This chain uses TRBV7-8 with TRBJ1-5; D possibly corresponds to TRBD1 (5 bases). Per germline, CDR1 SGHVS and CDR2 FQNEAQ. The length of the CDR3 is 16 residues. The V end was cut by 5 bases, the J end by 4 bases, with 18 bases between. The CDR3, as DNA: TGTGCCAGCAGCCGCGAAGGGACCTCGTGGAATCAGCCCCAGCATTTT. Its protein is CASSREGTSWNQPQHF.

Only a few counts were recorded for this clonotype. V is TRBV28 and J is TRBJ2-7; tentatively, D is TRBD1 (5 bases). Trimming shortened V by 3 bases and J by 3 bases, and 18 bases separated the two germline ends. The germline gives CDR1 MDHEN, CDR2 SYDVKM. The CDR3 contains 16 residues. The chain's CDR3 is CASSFGDIDSHYEQYF. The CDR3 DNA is TGTGCCAGCAGTTTTGGGGATATAGACAGCCACTACGAGCAGTACTTC. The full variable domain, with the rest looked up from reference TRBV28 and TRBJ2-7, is DVKVTQSSRYLVKRTGEKVFLECVQDMDHENMFWYRQDPGLGLRLIYFSYDVKMKEKGDIPEGYSVSREKKERFSLILESASTNQTSMYLCASSFGDIDSHYEQYFGPGTRLTVT.